A selection of T cell receptor beta chains follows, all from one sample in a study of CD8 T cells in ankylosing spondylitis. TCRdb used MiXCR to reprocess the 5' RACE reads, holding one entry per CDR3 protein. The data hold some 54,000 distinct CDR3 sequences, with 6.5% to 9% observed a single time. Sequencing was done on a sample of blood, either unsorted or a sorted T cell fraction (not recorded which). The source is a female donor with ankylosing spondylitis or in good health (not recorded which). Each CDR3 is given with its conserved first and last residue. The D gene is left open where the match is weak. Clone size is stated in some rows and not others, as once, few, many or a class when expanded.

v_gene	abundance	d_gene	j_gene	CDR3nt	CDR3aa
TRBV7-8	many	NA	TRBJ1-4	TGTGCCAGCAGCTACAGGGCTGTCAACGAAAAACTGTTTTTT	CASSYRAVNEKLFF
TRBV5-1	many	NA	TRBJ1-2	TGCGCCAGCAGCTCCGGACAGATCGATGGCTACACCTTC	CASSSGQIDGYTF
TRBV25-1	many	NA	TRBJ2-3	TGTGCCAGCAGTGAATCGGGGGTTACGCAGTATTTT	CASSESGVTQYF
TRBV5-1	few	NA	TRBJ2-2	TGCGCCAGCAGCTTGGGCCCGGGGGCCGAAAACACCGGGGAGCTGTTTTTT	CASSLGPGAENTGELFF
TRBV12-3/TRBV12-4	many	NA	TRBJ1-6	TGTGCCAGCAGTTTAGGGCGCGGCGGGAATTCACCCCTCCACTTT	CASSLGRGGNSPLHF
TRBV5-1	many	NA	TRBJ2-2	TGCGCCAGCAGCTTGGGAACAGATACCGGGGAGCTGTTTTTT	CASSLGTDTGELFF
TRBV4-3	many	NA	TRBJ2-3	TGCGCCAGCAGCCAAGGGGGGGGCACAGATACGCAGTATTTT	CASSQGGGTDTQYF
TRBV12-3/TRBV12-4	NA	TRBD2	TRBJ2-5	TGTGCCAGCAGTGCTACCACCGGGACTAGGGAGTACTTC	CASSATTGTREYF
TRBV6-1	many	TRBD2	TRBJ2-3	TGTGCCAGCAGTATAACGGGGGGGACAGATACGCAGTATTTT	CASSITGGTDTQYF
TRBV6-5	NA	NA	TRBJ2-1	TGTGCCAGCAGTCCCGGGGGAGGTGAGCAGTTCTTC	CASSPGGGEQFF
TRBV5-1	many	TRBD2	TRBJ2-7	TGCGCCAGCAGCTATTGGACTAGCGGGGGGCCGACCTCCTCTCGTGGTTTGGAGCAGTACTTC	CASSYWTSGGPTSSRGLEQYF
TRBV10-3	many	TRBD1	TRBJ1-3	TGTGCCATCACCAGACAGGGTAACTCTGGAAACACCATATATTTT	CAITRQGNSGNTIYF
TRBV4-1	NA	NA	TRBJ1-1	TGCGCCAGCAGCCAAGAGGCGGTCACTGAAGCTTTCTTT	CASSQEAVTEAFF
TRBV7-8	many	TRBD1	TRBJ2-3	TGTGCCAGCAGCGAACGCCCGACAGGGAAGGGGACAGATACGCAGTATTTT	CASSERPTGKGTDTQYF
TRBV20-1	many	TRBD1	TRBJ1-1	TGCAGTGCGCCGGACAGGGGGCTTGAAGCTTTCTTT	CSAPDRGLEAFF
TRBV5-1	many	NA	TRBJ2-1	TGCGCCAGCAGCCCCCCCGAAAGGGACAATGAGCAGTTCTTC	CASSPPERDNEQFF
TRBV6-1	many	TRBD1	TRBJ1-4	TGTGCCAGCAGGACAGGGTACGGCGGAAGGGAAAAACTGTTTTTT	CASRTGYGGREKLFF
TRBV18	medium-sized	NA	TRBJ2-3	TGTGCCAGCTCACCGGCCCCCCGGGGGCTTGCCACAGATACGCAGTATTTT	CASSPAPRGLATDTQYF
TRBV20-1	many	NA	TRBJ1-6	TGCAGTGCTATCAGCATCTCCGGGAATTCACCCCTCCACTTT	CSAISISGNSPLHF
TRBV6-1	many	NA	TRBJ2-3	TGTGCCAGTAGTGAGGGGCAGACAGTCACAGATACGCAGTATTTT	CASSEGQTVTDTQYF
TRBV10-3	many	NA	TRBJ1-3	TGTGCCATCACCGAGACAGGTCGCGGGAACACCATATATTTT	CAITETGRGNTIYF
TRBV6-5	many	TRBD1	TRBJ2-5	TGTGCCAGCAGTTACCGTGACAGGGGTCAAGAGACCCAGTACTTC	CASSYRDRGQETQYF
TRBV5-6	many	NA	TRBJ1-2	TGTGCCAGCAGCCCTGCAAGTAATGGCCTCAGAGTCTATGGCTACACCTTC	CASSPASNGLRVYGYTF
TRBV7-8	many	NA	TRBJ2-2	TGTGCCAGCAGCTTAGGGTATAGGGGGACCGGGGAGCTGTTTTTT	CASSLGYRGTGELFF
TRBV20-1	many	NA	TRBJ1-3	TGCAGTGCTAGCCCATCCGGAAACACCATATATTTT	CSASPSGNTIYF
TRBV29-1	many	NA	TRBJ1-1	TGCAGCGCCGGACCGAGCATGAACACTGAAGCTTTCTTT	CSAGPSMNTEAFF
TRBV3-1	many	NA	TRBJ1-6	TGTGCCAGCAGCCAATTATCCCCGGTCCGAGATTCACCCCTCCACTTT	CASSQLSPVRDSPLHF
TRBV10-3	many	TRBD1	TRBJ1-1	TGTGCCATCAGTGAGAGGACAGGCATGAACACTGAAGCTTTCTTT	CAISERTGMNTEAFF
TRBV6-1	many	TRBD1	TRBJ1-2	TGTGCCAGCAGAACAGGGGGCGACTATGGCTACACCTTC	CASRTGGDYGYTF
TRBV20-1	many	NA	TRBJ2-3	TGCAGTGCTAGTTCCGGACGGGGCACAGATACGCAGTATTTT	CSASSGRGTDTQYF
TRBV15	many	NA	TRBJ2-3	TGTGCCACCAGCAGAGATCGGAAACAGCAGGACCTTTTT	CATSRDRKQQDLF
TRBV9	many	NA	TRBJ1-1	TGTGCCAGCAGCAAACAGAACACTGAAGCTTTCTTT	CASSKQNTEAFF
TRBV5-1	many	TRBD2	TRBJ2-1	TGCGCCAGCAGCGCTAGCGGGGGATACAATGAGCAGTTCTTC	CASSASGGYNEQFF
TRBV2	few	NA	TRBJ2-5	TGTGCCAGCAGTGAGCAGGAGACCCAGTACTTC	CASSEQETQYF
TRBV29-1	many	TRBD2	TRBJ2-5	TGCAGCGTTGGTATGAGCGGGGGGCTTGAGACCCAGTACTTC	CSVGMSGGLETQYF
TRBV7-8	many	NA	TRBJ1-4	TGTGCCAGCAGCTTATTCGGGATCGATGAAAAACTGTTTTTT	CASSLFGIDEKLFF
TRBV5-1	many	NA	TRBJ2-2	TGCGCCAGCAGCTCCATCGGGACGAACACCGGGGAGCTGTTTTTT	CASSSIGTNTGELFF
TRBV19	NA	NA	TRBJ2-4	TGTGCCAGTAGTATAGGTCCGCGGACTTCCACTTCTCTCGCTAAAAACATTCAGTACTTC	CASSIGPRTSTSLAKNIQYF
TRBV11-2	many	TRBD1	TRBJ1-1	TGTGCCAGCAGCTCCGGGACAGGCGTACTGAAAGTGAACACTGAAGCTTTCTTT	CASSSGTGVLKVNTEAFF
TRBV7-2	many	NA	TRBJ2-2	TGTGCCAGCAGCTTAGCCAGCCAGCCCACCGGGGAGCTGTTTTTT	CASSLASQPTGELFF
TRBV5-1	many	TRBD2	TRBJ2-1	TGCGCCAGCAGCTTACTAGCGGAATCCTACAATGAGCAGTTCTTC	CASSLLAESYNEQFF
TRBV21-1	many	NA	TRBJ1-1	TGTGCCAGCAGCAAAGGAGGTTGGGACGGGTACACTGAAGCTTTCTTT	CASSKGGWDGYTEAFF